Listed here are 10 T cell receptor beta chains from one sample, sequenced in a study of blood T cell repertoires in COVID-19. The repertoire was sequenced with immunoSEQ multiplex PCR; TCRdb's copy has only in-frame clones and lacks some. The data show about 250,000 clones, with roughly 86% seen just once and about 1.7% held by the top ten. What was sequenced was peripheral blood. The source is a woman aged 55-69 years who had recovered from COVID-19.

The V gene is TRBV12-5, the J gene TRBJ1-2, with a tentative D call TRBD1 (5 bases). The CDR3 has 14 residues. The germline V gene has CDR1 LGHNT and CDR2 FRNRAP. The germline V and J ends were trimmed by 6 bases and 3 bases, with 14 bases remaining between them. This CDR3 reads CASGITGADYGYTF. The CDR3 region has the DNA TGTGCTAGTGGCATAACAGGCGCGGACTATGGCTACACCTTC.

The gene calls are TRBV7-2 and TRBJ2-7; 7 nucleotides line up with TRBD2. V trimming: 1 base; J trimming: 7 bases; junction bases outside the gene matches: 7. The germline V gene encodes CDR1 SGHTA and CDR2 FQGNSA. The CDR3 extends over 14 amino acids. CDR3 DNA sequence: TGTGCCAGCAGCTTAGGGGGGGGACGCTTGGAGCAGTACTTC. This translates into CASSLGGGRLEQYF.

This chain uses TRBV5-4 with TRBJ2-2; 8 bases align to TRBD2. The CDR3 has 15 residues. The V gene end was trimmed by 4 bases and the J gene end by 0 bases; junction bases not matched to a gene: 2. Germline lookup yields CDR1 SGHNT and CDR2 YYREEE (reference sequence). The CDR3 here is CASSGAGANTGELFF. The CDR3 DNA reads TGTGCCAGCAGCGGAGCGGGGGCGAACACCGGGGAGCTGTTTTTT. Full variable domain (rest looked up from reference TRBV5-4 and TRBJ2-2): ETGVTQSPTHLIKTRGQQVTLRCSSQSGHNTVSWYQQALGQGPQFIFQYYREEENGRGNFPPRFSGLQFPNYSSELNVNALELDDSALYLCASSGAGANTGELFFGEGSRLTVL.

This clone was recorded once. J is TRBJ2-5 and V is TRBV6-5; D uncertain. Looked up from germline, CDR1 is MNHEY and CDR2 is SVGAGI. This CDR3 comprises 16 residues. The V end was cut by 0 bases, the J end by 3 bases, with 14 bases between. The CDR3 sequence is CASSYSTSVAEETQYF. CDR3 coding DNA: TGTGCCAGCAGTTACTCGACGTCAGTAGCCGAAGAGACCCAGTACTTC.

V is TRBV5-4 and J is TRBJ2-3; the match to TRBD2 covers 9 bases. The CDR3 has 16 amino acids. V lost 4 bases and J lost 3; bases outside the gene matches: 9. Germline assignment: CDR1 SGHNT and CDR2 YYREEE (reference sequence). The CDR3 region is CASSPWGSGGTDTQYF. As DNA, the CDR3 is TGTGCCAGCAGCCCCTGGGGTAGCGGGGGAACAGATACGCAGTATTTT.

V gene TRBV27 combines with J gene TRBJ2-3, with TRBD2 matching 7 bases. The trim removed 8 bases at V and 4 bases at J, leaving 9 bases unmatched. Germline loops: CDR1 MNHEY, CDR2 SMNVEV (reference sequence). The CDR3 covers 14 residues. CDR3 sequence (DNA): TGTGCCAGCCGCTTGAGCGGGGAGGCAGATACGCAGTATTTT. As protein: CASRLSGEADTQYF.

This clone was recorded only once. The chain links TRBV7-9 to TRBJ2-5, with TRBD1 matching 10 bases. Germline trimming cut 5 bases from V and 1 base from J; bases unmatched to any gene: 4. The germline V gene encodes CDR1 SEHNR and CDR2 FQNEAQ (reference sequence). This CDR3 is built from 15 residues. The CDR3 region has the DNA TGTGCCAGCAGCCTGACAGGGGGCCGCCAAGAGACCCAGTACTTC. It yields the protein CASSLTGGRQETQYF.

The rearrangement joins TRBV6-5 to TRBJ1-5, with TRBD1 identical over 9 bases. CDR3 length: 14 residues. Germline loops: CDR1 MNHEY, CDR2 SVGAGI. V was clipped by 6 bases and J by 0 bases; unmatched bases: 0. The CDR3 DNA follows: TGTGCCAGCAGGGGACAGGGTAGCAATCAGCCCCAGCATTTT. This translates into CASRGQGSNQPQHF.

The rearrangement uses TRBV4-1 and TRBJ2-5; 7 bases map to TRBD1. The trim removed 6 bases at V and 5 bases at J, leaving 6 bases unmatched. In germline, CDR1 is MGHRA, CDR2 YSYEKL. This CDR3 region has 13 residues. This chain's CDR3 is CASSLQGLETQYF. Written as DNA, the CDR3 is TGCGCCAGCAGTCTACAGGGGTTGGAGACCCAGTACTTC.

The rearrangement links TRBV28 to TRBJ1-6; D call uncertain. Germline V gene lookup returns CDR1 MDHEN and CDR2 SYDVKM. This CDR3 region has 12 residues. Trimming shortened V by 7 bases and J by 7 bases, and 8 bases separated the two germline ends. As DNA, the CDR3 is TGTGCCAGCACTGTCCTAAATTCACCCCTCCACTTT. Encoded protein: CASTVLNSPLHF.